This is a list of T cell receptor beta chains from one sample in a study of shared T cell receptors in the human thymus. The repertoire was sequenced with immunoSEQ multiplex PCR; TCRdb's copy has only in-frame clones and lacks some. The repertoire holds hundreds of thousands of clones, with around 87% as singletons. The same sample was also studied in work on human thymus T cells.

Material for sequencing was thymocytes. Receptors originate from a boy younger than two with a congenital heart defect. Both conserved end residues are part of each CDR3. A D gene is named only where the DNA matches it firmly.

D	V	J	CDR3
.	TRBV6-5	TRBJ2-3	CASSLGLSDTQYF
.	TRBV21-1	TRBJ1-4	CASSRFQSEWFNEKLFF
.	TRBV29-1	TRBJ1-1	CSAREGAGPNTEAFF
TRBD1	TRBV2	TRBJ2-5	CASSIDRDQKLETQYF
.	TRBV27	TRBJ2-7	CASRMSGTRYYEQYF
TRBD2	TRBV27	TRBJ2-2	CASGGGRMSTGELFF
TRBD2	TRBV6-1	TRBJ2-3	CASSETSGPTDTQYF
TRBD2	TRBV11-2	.	CASRGLAGVTYEQYF
TRBD1	TRBV12-5	TRBJ1-2	CASGIYLQGARYGYTF
.	TRBV6-1	TRBJ1-2	CASSESGRYGYTF
.	TRBV7-2	TRBJ1-1	CASSAPRAILNTEAFF
TRBD2	TRBV15	.	CATSRSPSGRVTYEQYF
TRBD1	TRBV4-3	TRBJ2-7	CARRVRRRTRGRFLAPHF
.	TRBV18	TRBJ2-7	CASSPRSSYEQYF
TRBD2	TRBV29-1	TRBJ2-7	CSAISGTNYEQYF
TRBD2	TRBV2	TRBJ2-5	CASSEAASGVQETQYF
.	TRBV27	TRBJ2-7	CASSLSIRSTYEQYF